This T cell receptor beta chain was observed in a study of cytomegalovirus exposure and HLA in healthy donors. PCR used 60 Vbeta primers and 13 Jbeta primers. Repertoires were generated with immunoSEQ multiplex PCR, while TCRdb's copy carries only in-frame clones and drops some. This sample has 150,000 to 200,000 clones, with around 80% found just once. Looked up from germline, CDR1 is SGHNT and CDR2 is YYREEE (reference sequence). The CDR3 is 16 amino acids. With 3 bases removed from V and 1 base from J, the gap between germline ends came to 16 bases. About this clone itself: As yet, its antigen is unknown.

Study findings and constraints: A later analysis linked a missense DCLRE1C variant to TCR beta V- and J-gene trimming.

This TCR was sampled from a man aged 40-50 years in good health and CMV-seropositive. Sequenced material: PBMCs. V usage is TRBV5-4 and J usage is TRBJ2-5, with unresolved D. This chain's CDR3 is CASSSRLMNIQETQYF. CDR3 in DNA: TGTGCCAGCAGCTCGCGACTCATGAATATCCAAGAGACCCAGTACTTC.